These 30 T cell receptor beta chains came from one sample sequenced in a study of T cells after yellow fever vaccination. TCRdb analysed the 5' RACE reads with MiXCR anew, one entry per CDR3 protein. Of more than 110,000 distinct CDR3 sequences listed, around 6.3% are singletons. Sequenced material: CD4+ T cells sorted from PBMCs, taken 10 days after the yellow fever booster vaccination. The receptor set was obtained from a young man who received the YFV17D yellow fever vaccine.

On this clonotype itself: An end of the junction does not agree with germline; a read error may underlie this. This chain connects TRBV7-2 to TRBJ2-7; D is uncertain. Germline assignment: CDR1 SGHTA and CDR2 FQGNSA. The CDR3 is 11 amino acids. The CDR3 sequence: CASSQDTGLAF. CDR3 DNA sequence: TGTGCCAGCAGCCAAGACACCGGATTGGCCTTC.

This chain links TRBV7-9 with TRBJ2-1; D ambiguous. Trimming shortened V by 3 bases and J by 4 bases, and 13 bases separated the two germline ends. CDR3 size: 15 residues. In germline, CDR1 is SEHNR, CDR2 FQNEAQ (reference sequence). This chain's CDR3 is CASSFVSGFYNEQFF. The DNA of the CDR3 is TGTGCCAGCAGCTTTGTATCAGGATTTTACAATGAGCAGTTCTTC.

The chain links TRBV23-1 to TRBJ2-7; tentatively, D is TRBD1 (6 bases). TRBV23-1 is known as an ORF, though its function is uncertain. Trimming pared 7 bases from V and 2 bases from J, leaving 15 bases between. This CDR3 comprises 14 residues. As DNA, the CDR3 is TGCGCCAGCAACCACCTTAGGGACACCTACGAGCAGTACTTC. Its translation is CASNHLRDTYEQYF.

This clonotype was observed many times. The rearrangement joins TRBV12-3 or TRBV12-4 to TRBJ2-1; D is unresolved. The CDR3 is made up of 12 amino acids. Between the trimmed V and J ends, which lost 6 bases and 8 bases, there was a span of 11 bases. CDR3 DNA: TGTGCCAGCAGCAGACTTCTAGATGAGCAGTTCTTC. The encoded protein is CASSRLLDEQFF.

At least ten counts were recorded for this clonotype. The rearrangement joins TRBV4-3 to TRBJ2-2; D may be TRBD1 (6 bases). The germline V gene encodes CDR1 LGHNA and CDR2 YSLEER. CDR3 length: 17 residues. The germline V and J ends were trimmed by 1 base and 5 bases, with 17 bases remaining between them. In nucleotides, the CDR3 is TGCGCCAGCAGCCAAGCGGGGATCAGGGGTCGGACCGGGGAGCTGTTTTTT. It yields the protein CASSQAGIRGRTGELFF.

This clonotype has ten or more counts. The V gene is TRBV20-1, the J gene TRBJ2-7; D may be TRBD1 (6 bases). With 6 bases removed from V and 6 bases from J, the gap between germline ends came to 12 bases. The CDR3 length is 11 residues. Germline CDR1 DFQATT, CDR2 SNEGSKA (reference sequence). The CDR3: CSAITGFEQYF. CDR3 DNA sequence: TGCAGTGCGATTACAGGGTTCGAGCAGTACTTC.

This clonotype showed up many times. The rearrangement joins TRBV2 to TRBJ2-1, with TRBD2 identical over 10 bases. The CDR3 is made up of 15 amino acids. J lost 5 bases, V lost 6 bases, and 7 bases had no gene match. Germline loops: CDR1 SNHLY, CDR2 FYNNEI. The CDR3 DNA reads as TGTGCCAGCAGAAGAGCGGGAGGGCCACACAATGAGCAGTTCTTC. It specifies CASRRAGGPHNEQFF.

This clonotype was counted at least ten times. The V gene is TRBV14, the J gene TRBJ1-2, with TRBD1 matching over 10 bases. The V and J ends lost 1 base and 7 bases, in that order; junction bases with no gene match: 6. The CDR3 spans 15 residues. Germline CDR1 SGHDN, CDR2 FVKESK. The CDR3 DNA sequence: TGTGCCAGCAGCCAAGCTGGGACAGGGGCTAGTGGCTACACCTTC. Its protein is CASSQAGTGASGYTF. The variable domain in full, with the rest retrieved from reference TRBV14 and TRBJ1-2, is EAGVTQFPSHSVIEKGQTVTLRCDPISGHDNLYWYRRVMGKEIKFLLHFVKESKQDESGMPNNRFLAERTGGTYSTLKVQPAELEDSGVYFCASSQAGTGASGYTFGSGTRLTVV.

At least ten counts were recorded for this clonotype. The chain carries TRBV5-1 and TRBJ2-7; D ambiguous. This CDR3 is built from 13 residues. With 4 bases removed from V and 3 bases from J, the gap between germline ends came to 11 bases. The germline V gene encodes CDR1 SGHRS and CDR2 YFSETQ. The CDR3 nucleotides read TGCGCCAGCAGCCAGACCAGAAACTACGAGCAGTACTTC. Translated: CASSQTRNYEQYF.

This clonotype was picked up many times. The V gene is TRBV24-1, the J gene TRBJ1-2; TRBD1 matches 9 bases. Germline V gene lookup returns CDR1 KGHDR and CDR2 SFDVKD. There are 18 residues in the CDR3. V lost 3 bases and J lost 3; bases outside the gene matches: 13. This CDR3 is CATSDGPGTGIVDYGYTF. The CDR3 nucleotides are TGTGCCACCAGTGATGGTCCCGGGACAGGGATTGTGGACTATGGCTACACCTTC.

This clonotype occurred many times. The chain links TRBV20-1 to TRBJ2-3; D gene ambiguous. CDR1 is DFQATT and CDR2 is SNEGSKA in the germline V gene (reference sequence). Deletions cut 0 bases from V and 3 bases from J, with 25 bases between. The CDR3 has 19 amino acids. The chain's CDR3 is CSARDSGIGGRHGTDTQYF. Here the CDR3 DNA reads TGCAGTGCTAGAGATAGTGGAATCGGCGGCCGACACGGAACAGATACGCAGTATTTT.

This clonotype has at least ten counts. This chain links TRBV5-8 with TRBJ2-7; the match to TRBD2 covers 10 bases. The CDR3 runs 14 residues. CDR1 and CDR2 from the germline V gene are SGHTS and YDEGEE. The V segment lost 4 bases and the J segment 2 bases; nucleotides outside the gene matches: 3. CDR3 nucleotide sequence: TGTGCCAGCAGCCAGGGACTAGCGCCCTACGAGCAGTACTTC. It encodes CASSQGLAPYEQYF.

Ten or more counts support this clonotype. The CDR3 DNA is TGTGCCAGCAGTTTGGCAGGGACTAACTATGGCTACACCTTC. Translation: CASSLAGTNYGYTF. This chain connects TRBV12-3 or TRBV12-4 to TRBJ1-2, with D possibly TRBD1 on 5 matching bases. CDR3 length equals 14 residues. V lost 3 bases and J 0 bases, leaving 8 bases between the germline ends.

This clonotype was observed at least ten times. This sequence joins TRBV5-1 and TRBJ2-1, with D unresolved. Germline CDR1 is SGHRS and CDR2 is YFSETQ. The ends were cut back, 1 base at V and 4 bases at J, with 12 bases in the middle. CDR3 length equals 15 residues. The CDR3 DNA is TGCGCCAGCAGCTTGTCGGACCCCTCATACAATGAGCAGTTCTTC. Protein: CASSLSDPSYNEQFF. Full variable domain (missing parts from reference TRBV5-1 and TRBJ2-1): KAGVTQTPRYLIKTRGQQVTLSCSPISGHRSVSWYQQTPGQGLQFLFEYFSETQRNKGNFPGRFSGRQFSNSRSEMNVSTLELGDSALYLCASSLSDPSYNEQFFGPGTRLTVL.

This clonotype was seen many times. The chain combines TRBV20-1 with TRBJ2-1; D may match TRBD1 or TRBD2 (6 bases each). From germline, CDR1 is DFQATT and CDR2 SNEGSKA (reference sequence). The CDR3 spans 18 residues. The V gene lost 3 bases and the J gene lost 10 bases, with 31 bases spanning the gap. CDR3 loop: CSASPWRGMGDRGGEQFF. CDR3 nucleotide sequence: TGCAGTGCTAGCCCCTGGAGGGGGATGGGGGATCGGGGCGGCGAGCAGTTCTTC.

This clonotype was seen many times. The chain employs TRBV12-3 or TRBV12-4 and TRBJ2-1; D unresolved. The CDR3 is 12 amino acids. The germline V and J ends were trimmed by 2 bases and 9 bases, with 8 bases remaining between them. The CDR3 nucleotides are TGTGCCAGCAGTTTAAGCGCAGGTGAGCAGTTCTTC. It encodes CASSLSAGEQFF.

This clonotype has at least ten counts. The CDR3 nucleotides read TGCAGTGCCCCGGACACACTCGGGGTAGAGACCCAGTACTTC. It encodes CSAPDTLGVETQYF. The chain recombines TRBV20-1 with TRBJ2-5; perhaps D is TRBD1 or TRBD2 (5 bases each). The CDR3 is made up of 14 amino acids. V lost 6 bases to trimming and J lost 4 bases, with 18 bases between them. From germline, CDR1 is DFQATT and CDR2 SNEGSKA (reference sequence).

This clonotype was picked up many times. The chain uses TRBV20-1 and TRBJ2-7; 13 positions agree with TRBD2. Trimming took 6 bases from V and 2 from J; bases not matched to a gene: 4. This CDR3 spans 14 amino acids. Germline V gives CDR1 DFQATT, CDR2 SNEGSKA (reference sequence). CDR3 region: CSATTSGRAYEQYF. The CDR3 nucleotides read TGCAGTGCCACTACTAGCGGGAGGGCCTACGAGCAGTACTTC.

The V call is TRBV5-4, the J call TRBJ2-1; 7 bases agree with TRBD1. Per germline, CDR1 SGHNT and CDR2 YYREEE (reference sequence). J was trimmed by 7 bases and V by 0 bases; bases with no gene match: 7. The CDR3 extends over 15 amino acids. The CDR3 DNA sequence: TGTGCCAGCAGCTTGGTGGGCGACAGGGAGAATGAGCAGTTCTTC. It specifies CASSLVGDRENEQFF.

This clonotype was recorded at least ten times. The CDR3 here is CASSRSSAYTDTQYF. CDR3 coding DNA: TGTGCCAGCAGTAGGTCTTCTGCCTACACAGATACGCAGTATTTT. V and J are TRBV6-1 and TRBJ2-3; D remains unclear. V lost 5 bases and J lost 2, with 14 bases in between. Germline assignment: CDR1 MNHNS and CDR2 SASEGT. The CDR3 sequence is 15 residues long.

There are many counts of this clonotype. The chain is built from TRBV15 and TRBJ1-4; TRBD1 is a possible D gene (6 bases). This CDR3 region has 14 residues. Germline V gene data show CDR1 as LNHNV and CDR2 as YYDKDF (reference sequence). V gave up 3 bases and J gave up 13 bases, with 18 bases separating them. The DNA for the CDR3 is TGTGCCACCAGCAGTCTCGGGACATACGGGAGACTGTTTTTT. Its translation: CATSSLGTYGRLFF.

This clonotype came up many times. V and J are TRBV14 and TRBJ1-1; no clear D gene. The CDR3 is made up of 13 amino acids. V dropped 2 bases and J dropped 6 bases, with 10 bases sitting between them. Germline V gene data show CDR1 as SGHDN and CDR2 as FVKESK. In DNA form, the CDR3 reads TGTGCCAGCAGCCAACTCAGTCAGGCTGAAGCTTTCTTT. It specifies CASSQLSQAEAFF.

This clonotype was seen only a few times. V and J are TRBV30 and TRBJ1-4; possible D gene TRBD1, 5 bases. The germline gives CDR1 GTSNPN, CDR2 SVGIG (reference sequence). V lost 8 bases to trimming and J lost 8 bases, with 21 bases between them. This CDR3 is 14 amino acids long. CDR3 amino acids: CAGVHEGLKEKLFF. The CDR3 DNA is TGTGCCGGAGTCCACGAGGGGCTAAAGGAAAAACTGTTTTTT.

Many counts were recorded for this clonotype. The chain links TRBV24-1 to TRBJ2-3, with D possibly TRBD1 on 6 matching bases. The CDR3 runs to 15 residues. Trimming left V 3 bases short and J 3 bases short, with 12 bases between. CDR1 is KGHDR, CDR2 SFDVKD, per germline. The CDR3 bases are TGTGCCACCAGTGATCCAGGGGACGGGACAGATACGCAGTATTTT. Its translation: CATSDPGDGTDTQYF.

The table lists this clonotype with many counts. The rearrangement uses TRBV19 and TRBJ2-7, with 10 bases matching TRBD1. This CDR3 spans 14 amino acids. Per germline, CDR1 LNHDA and CDR2 SQIVND (reference sequence). Unmatched junction bases numbered 8, after V lost 6 bases and J lost 6 bases. CDR3 nucleotides: TGTGCCAGTAGCCTCGACAGGGGGCTTAGCGAGCAGTACTTC. Translating it yields CASSLDRGLSEQYF.

This clonotype was observed a few times. The rearrangement uses TRBV7-2 and TRBJ2-6; D not certain. There are 14 residues in the CDR3. In germline, CDR1 is SGHTA, CDR2 FQGNSA. V lost 4 bases and J lost 9, with 13 bases in between. As DNA, the CDR3 is TGTGCCAGCAGCTCCCCTCTATCGGTCAACGTCCTGACTTTC. It specifies CASSSPLSVNVLTF.

This clonotype was seen ten or more times. The chain employs TRBV20-1 and TRBJ2-1; D may correspond to TRBD1 or TRBD2 (5 bases each). Per germline, CDR1 DFQATT and CDR2 SNEGSKA (reference sequence). The germline V and J ends were trimmed by 7 bases and 9 bases, with 22 bases remaining between them. The CDR3 loop spans 14 amino acids. In DNA, the CDR3 is TGCAGTGGAGGCCGTGAGGGGAAGGTAGCTGAGCAGTTCTTC. Amino acid sequence: CSGGREGKVAEQFF.

The V and J genes are TRBV5-5 and TRBJ1-5; D gene unclear. This CDR3 contains 17 residues. With 0 bases removed from V and 0 bases from J, the gap between germline ends came to 13 bases. CDR1 is SGHKS and CDR2 is YYEKEE in the germline V gene (reference sequence). The CDR3 region is CASSLEAGDNSNQPQHF. CDR3 in DNA: TGTGCCAGCAGCTTGGAGGCAGGCGATAATAGCAATCAGCCCCAGCATTTT.

This clonotype was seen at least ten times. V is TRBV29-1 and J is TRBJ2-3; D perhaps matches TRBD2 (7 bases). CDR3 length equals 14 residues. Trimming took off 5 bases at V and 1 base at J, with 13 bases between the two ends. Germline V gives CDR1 SQVTM, CDR2 ANQGSEA. The CDR3 spells CSVTGGPRTDTQYF. CDR3 bases: TGCAGCGTTACGGGGGGCCCTCGCACAGATACGCAGTATTTT.

This clonotype was recorded a few times. The chain is built from TRBV18 and TRBJ2-5; either TRBD1 or TRBD2 may supply D (6 bases each). CDR1 and CDR2 (germline): KGHSH, LQKENI. Trimming stripped 0 bases from V and 5 bases from J, with 13 bases between. CDR3 length: 15 amino acids. The CDR3 here is CASSPPSGARETQYF. The CDR3 nucleotides read TGTGCCAGCTCACCACCGTCGGGGGCCAGGGAGACCCAGTACTTC. The full variable domain, rest sourced from reference TRBV18 and TRBJ2-5, is NAGVMQNPRHLVRRRGQEARLRCSPMKGHSHVYWYRQLPEEGLKFMVYLQKENIIDESGMPKERFSAEFPKEGPSILRIQQVVRGDSAAYFCASSPPSGARETQYFGPGTRLLVL.